Listed here is a single T cell receptor beta chain. Original processing notes: By means of reference gene primer amplification, nucleated cell counts were estimated. Sequencing used immunoSEQ multiplex PCR; TCRdb keeps in-frame clones, though not all of them. The DNA was the basis for D and trimming; V, J and clone size are from that table. The sample lists roughly 270,000 clones, over 75% occurring once. This sample is drawn from a study of blood T cell repertoires in COVID-19. As for the study in general: The United States, Italy and Spain were the sources of the acute and convalescent COVID-19 samples. PBMCs, B-cell-depleted T cells, or T cells provided the cDNA or gDNA that made up the material.

Trimming removed 5 bases from V and 10 bases from J; junction bases left unmatched: 7. From germline, CDR1 is GTSNPN and CDR2 SVGIG (reference sequence). The CDR3 is made up of 13 amino acids. Sequencing used peripheral blood. The sequence was obtained from a man aged 45-65 years with active or convalescent COVID-19. The genes are TRBV30 and TRBJ1-6; 8 nucleotides agree with TRBD1. DNA of the CDR3: TGTGCCTGGGGGGCAGGGGGCAGATCACCCCTCCACTTT. This codes for CAWGAGGRSPLHF.